The clone carrying this TCR beta chain was found many times. For TCRbeta, the library was prepared with unique molecular identifiers. TCRdb itself ran the PCR reads through MiXCR, one entry per CDR3 protein. The sample has tens of thousands of distinct CDR3 sequences, 5.5% to 7.5% seen once. This sample is drawn from a study of T-cell reconstitution after alpha-beta-depleted transplantation in children. The V end lost 7 bases, the J end lost 7 bases, and 19 bases lay between the germline ends. There are 14 residues in the CDR3. Germline V lookup: CDR1 SGHTA, CDR2 FQGNSA. The starting material was PBMCs from the stem cell graft donor, obtained from the stem cell graft. The chain has TRBV7-2 and TRBJ1-2; TRBD1 is a possible D gene (5 bases). This receptor was obtained from a human donor who donated a stem cell graft to a child with acute lymphoblastic leukemia. The CDR3 is CASTPDGQGSGYTF. The CDR3 DNA sequence: TGTGCCAGCACCCCCGATGGGCAGGGCTCTGGCTACACCTTC.